The clone carrying this TCR beta chain appeared a single time. Per germline, CDR1 SGHAT and CDR2 FQNNGV. The CDR3 covers 15 residues. J gave up 3 bases and V 8 bases, and 10 bases lay outside the gene matches. This sample stems from a study of read filtering for tumor transcriptome and immune sequencing. From roughly 400 ng of RNA, a library with molecular barcoded alpha/delta and beta/gamma adaptors was made. A single record per CDR3 protein comes from TCRdb applying MiXCR to the reads. This sample has around 35,000 distinct CDR3 sequences, with 12% to 15% found just once. This receptor was taken from a donor at least 40 years old with multiple myeloma. The gene calls are TRBV11-2 and TRBJ2-1, with TRBD2 identical over 7 bases. The source material was a population of CD138-negative cells sorted from bone marrow. CDR3 DNA: TGTGCCAGCGGGCGAGCGGGACTTTTCTACAATGAGCAGTTCTTC. Protein product: CASGRAGLFYNEQFF.